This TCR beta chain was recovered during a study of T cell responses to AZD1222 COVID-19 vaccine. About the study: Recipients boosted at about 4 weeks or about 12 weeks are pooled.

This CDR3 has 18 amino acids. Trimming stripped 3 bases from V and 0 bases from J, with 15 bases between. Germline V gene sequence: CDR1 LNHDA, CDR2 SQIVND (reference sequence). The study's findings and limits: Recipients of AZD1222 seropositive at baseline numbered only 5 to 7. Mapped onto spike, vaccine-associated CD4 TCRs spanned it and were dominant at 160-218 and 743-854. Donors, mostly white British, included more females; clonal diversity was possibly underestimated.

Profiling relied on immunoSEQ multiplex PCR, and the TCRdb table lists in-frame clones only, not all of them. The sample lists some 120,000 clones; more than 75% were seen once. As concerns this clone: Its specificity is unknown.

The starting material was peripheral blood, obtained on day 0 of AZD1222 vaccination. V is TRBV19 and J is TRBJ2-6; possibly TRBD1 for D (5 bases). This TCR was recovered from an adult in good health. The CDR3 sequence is CASSITAAGRSGANVLTF. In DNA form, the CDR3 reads TGTGCCAGTAGTATTACCGCTGCAGGGCGCTCTGGGGCCAACGTCCTGACTTTC.